This is a list of T cell receptor beta chains from one sample in a study of human T cells and chemical hapten exposure. TCRdb ran MiXCR on the RACE reads and lists one entry per CDR3 protein. The top ten clones hold around 2% of a sample with about 96,000 distinct CDR3 sequences, 9.3% of them seen once. The sample consisted of whole blood, taken in connection with sensitization to the hapten diphenylcyclopropenone (DPC). The receptors were gathered from a woman in her forties with alopecia areata. Some clones in this sample may be carry-over from other donors' samples. Each CDR3 is given with its conserved first and last residue.

>TRBV20-1|TRBJ2-7
CSASLLTYEQYF
>TRBV4-1|TRBJ1-4
CASSLQGVGEKLFF
>TRBV19|TRBJ2-1
CASTRTSGSYNEQFF
>TRBV9|TRBJ2-1
CASSGLAGVEQFF
>TRBV29-1|TRBJ2-1
CSVGGVRNEQFF
>TRBV19|TRBJ2-3
CASKIRANTDTQYF
>TRBV19|TRBJ2-1
CASTLAGDPNNEQFF
>TRBV20-1|TRBJ2-3
CSARGLAGPDTQYF
>TRBV20-1|TRBJ1-5
CSSSGEDQPQHF
>TRBV20-1|TRBJ1-6
CSVSRASSYNSPLHF
>TRBV7-6|TRBJ2-3
CASRTTGWGADTQYF
>TRBV29-1|TRBJ2-1
CSVAVQLSYNEQFF
>TRBV7-9|TRBJ2-7
CASSNDREQYF
>TRBV5-6|TRBJ2-7
CASSSGIPAYEQYF
>TRBV4-2|TRBJ2-1
CASSHNGVAGNEQFF
>TRBV6-4|TRBJ2-2
CASSFGTSGSAGELFF
>TRBV9|TRBJ1-1
CASSVGGTNTEAFF
>TRBV2|TRBJ2-1
CASSESYNEQFF
>TRBV7-9|TRBJ2-1
CASSLYGGTSGSRYNEQFF
>TRBV4-1|TRBJ2-5
CASSQYTGGVQETQYF
>TRBV19|TRBJ2-7
CASSKTSLLGEQYF
>TRBV12-2|TRBJ2-1
CASRTGLAGDNEQFF
>TRBV4-1|TRBJ1-4
CASSQDGSPRGEKLFF
>TRBV6-6|TRBJ1-6
CASKTGDFNSPLHF
>TRBV5-1|TRBJ1-3
CASSVTGTGNTIYF
>TRBV6-5|TRBJ2-3
CASSYDIQGDTQYF
>TRBV10-3|TRBJ2-2
CAISGTVYMELFF
>TRBV9|TRBJ2-5
CASSVVGEGQETQYF